The sequence of this T cell receptor beta chain was determined in a study of blood T cell repertoires in COVID-19. V lost 7 bases, J lost 1 base, and 13 bases lay in between. Looked up from germline, CDR1 is SQVTM and CDR2 is ANQGSEA. The CDR3 length is 14 residues. Only in-frame clones appear in the TCRdb table, and some are missing; sequencing was by immunoSEQ multiplex PCR. The table has over 150,000 clones, 85% seen once. The sample consisted of PBMCs or T cells enriched from blood (not recorded which). This receptor was taken from a man in his forties who had recovered from COVID-19. V usage is TRBV29-1 and J usage is TRBJ2-2, with a possible D match to TRBD1 (5 bases). Here the CDR3 reads CSAQPQGNTGELFF. In DNA form, the CDR3 reads TGCAGCGCCCAGCCTCAGGGGAACACCGGGGAGCTGTTTTTT.